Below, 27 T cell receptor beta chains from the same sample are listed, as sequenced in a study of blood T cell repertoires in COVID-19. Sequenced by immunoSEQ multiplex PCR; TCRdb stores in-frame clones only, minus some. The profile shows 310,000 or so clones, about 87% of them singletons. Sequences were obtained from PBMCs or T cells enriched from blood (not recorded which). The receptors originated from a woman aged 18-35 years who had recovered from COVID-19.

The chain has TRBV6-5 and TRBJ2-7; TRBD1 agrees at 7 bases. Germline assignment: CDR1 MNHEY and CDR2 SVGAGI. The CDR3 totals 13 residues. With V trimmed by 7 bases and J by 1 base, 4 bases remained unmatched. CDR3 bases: TGTGCCAGCACCGACAGGGCATCCTACGAGCAGTACTTC. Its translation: CASTDRASYEQYF.

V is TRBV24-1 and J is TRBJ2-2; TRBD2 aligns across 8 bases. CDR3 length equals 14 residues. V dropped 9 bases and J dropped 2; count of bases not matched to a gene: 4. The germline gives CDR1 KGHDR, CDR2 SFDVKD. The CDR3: CATQRGTNTGELFF. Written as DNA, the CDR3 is TGTGCCACCCAGCGGGGGACTAACACCGGGGAGCTGTTTTTT.

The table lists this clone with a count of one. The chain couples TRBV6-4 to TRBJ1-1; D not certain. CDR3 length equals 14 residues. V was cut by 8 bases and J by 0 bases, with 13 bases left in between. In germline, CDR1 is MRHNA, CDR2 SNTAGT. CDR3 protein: CASEGGNLNTEAFF. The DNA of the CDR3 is TGTGCCAGCGAGGGTGGGAATCTGAACACTGAAGCTTTCTTT.

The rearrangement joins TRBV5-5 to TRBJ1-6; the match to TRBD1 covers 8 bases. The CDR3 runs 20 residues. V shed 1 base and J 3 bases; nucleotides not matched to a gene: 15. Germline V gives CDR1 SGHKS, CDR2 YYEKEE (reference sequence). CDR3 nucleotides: TGTGCCAGCAGCTTGATTGATTCGGGCGGGACAGGATACTATAATTCACCCCTCCACTTT. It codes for CASSLIDSGGTGYYNSPLHF.

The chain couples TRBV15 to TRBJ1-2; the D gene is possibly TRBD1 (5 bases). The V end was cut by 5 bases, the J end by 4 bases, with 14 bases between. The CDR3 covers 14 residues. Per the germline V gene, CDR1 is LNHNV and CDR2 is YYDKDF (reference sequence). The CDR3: CATSAGRGGYGYTF. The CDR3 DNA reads TGTGCCACCAGCGCAGGAAGGGGAGGCTATGGCTACACCTTC.

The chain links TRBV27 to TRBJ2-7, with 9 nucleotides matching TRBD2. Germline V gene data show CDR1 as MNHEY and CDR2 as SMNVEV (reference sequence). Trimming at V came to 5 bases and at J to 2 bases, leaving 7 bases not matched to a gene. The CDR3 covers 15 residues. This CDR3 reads CASSLKAGGTYEQYF. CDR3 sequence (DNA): TGTGCCAGCAGTCTGAAGGCGGGAGGGACCTACGAGCAGTACTTC.

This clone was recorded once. Here the CDR3 reads CASSASPPGLTYNEQFF. The CDR3 nucleotides are TGTGCCAGCAGCGCCAGCCCCCCGGGACTAACCTACAATGAGCAGTTCTTC. The gene calls are TRBV9 and TRBJ2-1; 7 bases match TRBD2. Germline assignment: CDR1 SGDLS and CDR2 YYNGEE. V lost 3 bases to trimming and J lost 2 bases; unmatched junction nucleotides: 11. The CDR3 runs 17 residues. The entire variable domain, with the rest obtained from reference TRBV9 and TRBJ2-1, is as follows: DSGVTQTPKHLITATGQRVTLRCSPRSGDLSVYWYQQSLDQGLQFLIQYYNGEERAKGNILERFSAQQFPDLHSELNLSSLELGDSALYFCASSASPPGLTYNEQFFGPGTRLTVL.

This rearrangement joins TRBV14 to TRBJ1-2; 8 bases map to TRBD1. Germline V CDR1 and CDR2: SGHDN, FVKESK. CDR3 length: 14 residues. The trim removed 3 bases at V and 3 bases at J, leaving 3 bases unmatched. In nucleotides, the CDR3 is TGTGCCAGCAGCCACCGGACAGGGTACTATGGCTACACCTTC. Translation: CASSHRTGYYGYTF.

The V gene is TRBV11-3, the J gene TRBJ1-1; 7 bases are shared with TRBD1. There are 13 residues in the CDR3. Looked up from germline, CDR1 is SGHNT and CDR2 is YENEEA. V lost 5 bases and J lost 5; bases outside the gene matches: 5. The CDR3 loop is CASSIRQGTEAFF. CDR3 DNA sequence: TGTGCCAGCAGCATTCGACAGGGAACTGAAGCTTTCTTT.

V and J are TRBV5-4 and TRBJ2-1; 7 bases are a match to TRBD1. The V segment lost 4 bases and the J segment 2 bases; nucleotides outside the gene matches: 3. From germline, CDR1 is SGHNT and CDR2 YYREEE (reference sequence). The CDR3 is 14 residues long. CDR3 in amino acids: CASSHGTAYNEQFF. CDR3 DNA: TGTGCCAGCAGCCACGGGACAGCCTACAATGAGCAGTTCTTC.

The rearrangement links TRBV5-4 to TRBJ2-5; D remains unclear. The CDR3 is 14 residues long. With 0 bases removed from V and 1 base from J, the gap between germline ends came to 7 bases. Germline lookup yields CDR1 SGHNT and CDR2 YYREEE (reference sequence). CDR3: CASSLGNSQETQYF. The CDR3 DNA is TGTGCCAGCAGCTTGGGCAACTCCCAAGAGACCCAGTACTTC.

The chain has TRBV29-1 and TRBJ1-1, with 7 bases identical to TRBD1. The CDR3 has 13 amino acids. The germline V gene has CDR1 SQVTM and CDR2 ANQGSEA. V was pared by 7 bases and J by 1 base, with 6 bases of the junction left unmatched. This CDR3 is CSDRQGSNTEAFF. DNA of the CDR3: TGCAGCGACCGACAGGGTTCGAACACTGAAGCTTTCTTT.

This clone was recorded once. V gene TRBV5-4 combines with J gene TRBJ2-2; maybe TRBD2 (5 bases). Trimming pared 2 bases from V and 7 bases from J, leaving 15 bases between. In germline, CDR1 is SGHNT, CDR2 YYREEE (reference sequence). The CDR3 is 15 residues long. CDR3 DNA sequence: TGTGCCAGCAGCTTTGGTGGACTCACTGGCGGGGAGCTGTTTTTT. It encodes CASSFGGLTGGELFF.

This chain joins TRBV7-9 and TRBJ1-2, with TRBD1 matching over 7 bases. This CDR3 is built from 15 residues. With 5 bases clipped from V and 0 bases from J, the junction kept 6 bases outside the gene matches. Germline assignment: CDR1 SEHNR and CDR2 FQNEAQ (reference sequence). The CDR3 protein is CASSPKGTANYGYTF. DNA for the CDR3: TGTGCCAGCAGCCCCAAGGGGACAGCTAACTATGGCTACACCTTC.

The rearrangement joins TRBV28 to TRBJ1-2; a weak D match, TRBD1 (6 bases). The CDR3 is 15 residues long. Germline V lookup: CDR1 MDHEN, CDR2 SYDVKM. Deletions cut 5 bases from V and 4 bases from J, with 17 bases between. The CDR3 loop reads CASSPYPRDIYGYTF. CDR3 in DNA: TGTGCCAGCAGTCCGTACCCCAGGGACATCTATGGCTACACCTTC.

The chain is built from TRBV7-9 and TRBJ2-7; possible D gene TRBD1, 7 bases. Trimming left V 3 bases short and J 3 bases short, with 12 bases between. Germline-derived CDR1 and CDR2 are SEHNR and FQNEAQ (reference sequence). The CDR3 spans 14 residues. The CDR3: CASSFAGQSYEQYF. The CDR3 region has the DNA TGTGCCAGCAGCTTTGCGGGACAGAGCTACGAGCAGTACTTC.

The chain's CDR3 is CASSQGVSGLKETQYF. The DNA for the CDR3 is TGTGCCAGCAGCCAAGGGGTTAGCGGGCTAAAAGAGACCCAGTACTTC. V is TRBV3-1 (or the pseudogene TRBV3-2) and J is TRBJ2-5; 7 bases line up with TRBD2. The length of the CDR3 is 16 residues. The J segment lost 3 bases and the V segment lost 1 base, leaving 8 bases of the junction unmatched. Germline CDR1 LGHDT, CDR2 YNNKEL (reference sequence).

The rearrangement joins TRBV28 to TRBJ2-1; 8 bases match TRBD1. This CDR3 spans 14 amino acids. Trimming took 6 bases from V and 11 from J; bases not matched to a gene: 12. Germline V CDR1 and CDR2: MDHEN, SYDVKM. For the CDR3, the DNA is TGTGCCAGCAGCCGTATAATCCCAGGGGGCAAGCAGTTCTTC. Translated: CASSRIIPGGKQFF.

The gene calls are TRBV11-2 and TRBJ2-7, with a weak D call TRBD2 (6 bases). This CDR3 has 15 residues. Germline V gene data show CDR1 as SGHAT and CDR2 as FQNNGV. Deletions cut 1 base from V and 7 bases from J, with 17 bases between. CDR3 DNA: TGTGCCAGCAGCTTAGTGGGGGGTGGGGCGAGAGAGCAGTACTTC. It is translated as CASSLVGGGAREQYF.

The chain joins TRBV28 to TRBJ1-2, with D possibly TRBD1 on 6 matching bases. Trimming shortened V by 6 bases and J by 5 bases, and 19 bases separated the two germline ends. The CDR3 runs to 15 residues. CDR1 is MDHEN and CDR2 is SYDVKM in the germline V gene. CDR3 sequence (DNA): TGTGCCAGCAGACTTATACAGGGTTCAGGATATGGCTACACCTTC. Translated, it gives CASRLIQGSGYGYTF.

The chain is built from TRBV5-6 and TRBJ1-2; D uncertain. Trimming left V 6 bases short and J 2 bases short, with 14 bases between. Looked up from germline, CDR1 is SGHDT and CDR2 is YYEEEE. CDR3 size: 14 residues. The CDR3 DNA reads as TGTGCCAGCACCCTAAGTGGCGGGAACTATGGCTACACCTTC. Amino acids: CASTLSGGNYGYTF.

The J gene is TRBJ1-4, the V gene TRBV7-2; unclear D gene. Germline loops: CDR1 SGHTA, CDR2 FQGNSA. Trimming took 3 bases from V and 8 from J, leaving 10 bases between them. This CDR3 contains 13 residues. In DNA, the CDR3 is TGTGCCAGCAGCTTGGAGCCTGAGGAAAAACTGTTTTTT. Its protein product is CASSLEPEEKLFF.

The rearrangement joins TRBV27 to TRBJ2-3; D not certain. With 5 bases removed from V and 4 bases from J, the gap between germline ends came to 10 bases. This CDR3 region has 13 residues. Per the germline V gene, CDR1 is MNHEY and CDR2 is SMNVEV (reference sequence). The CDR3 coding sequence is TGTGCCAGCAGTCCTTTAAGCGCAGATACGCAGTATTTT. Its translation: CASSPLSADTQYF.

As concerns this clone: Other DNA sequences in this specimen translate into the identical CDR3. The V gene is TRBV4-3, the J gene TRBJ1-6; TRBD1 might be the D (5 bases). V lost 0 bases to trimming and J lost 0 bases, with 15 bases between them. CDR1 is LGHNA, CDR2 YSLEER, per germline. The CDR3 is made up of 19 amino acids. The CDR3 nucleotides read TGCGCCAGCAGCCAAGATGGGCAGGGTATTAACTCCTATAATTCACCCCTCCACTTT. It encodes CASSQDGQGINSYNSPLHF.

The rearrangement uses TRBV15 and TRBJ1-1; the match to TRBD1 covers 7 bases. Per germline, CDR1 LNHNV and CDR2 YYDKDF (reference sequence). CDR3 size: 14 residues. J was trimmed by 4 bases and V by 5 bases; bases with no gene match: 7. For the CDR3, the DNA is TGTGCCACCAGCGCAGTGTCAGGGGGCACTGAAGCTTTCTTT. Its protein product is CATSAVSGGTEAFF.

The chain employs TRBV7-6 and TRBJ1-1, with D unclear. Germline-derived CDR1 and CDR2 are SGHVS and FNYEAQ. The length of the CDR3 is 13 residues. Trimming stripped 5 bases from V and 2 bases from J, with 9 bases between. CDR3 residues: CASSPRGNTEAFF. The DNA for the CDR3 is TGTGCCAGCAGCCCCCGGGGTAACACTGAAGCTTTCTTT. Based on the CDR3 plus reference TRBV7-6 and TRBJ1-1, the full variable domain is GAGVSQSPRYKVTKRGQDVALRCDPISGHVSLYWYRQALGQGPEFLTYFNYEAQQDKSGLPNDRFSAERPEGSISTLTIQRTEQRDSAMYRCASSPRGNTEAFFGQGTRLTVV.

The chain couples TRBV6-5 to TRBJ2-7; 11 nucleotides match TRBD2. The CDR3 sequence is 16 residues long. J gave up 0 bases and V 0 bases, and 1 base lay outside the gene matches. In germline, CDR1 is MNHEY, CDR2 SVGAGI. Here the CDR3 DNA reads TGTGCCAGCAGTTACTCGGGACTAGCGGCCTCCTACGAGCAGTACTTC. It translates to CASSYSGLAASYEQYF.